Presented here are 17 T cell receptor beta chains from one specimen sequenced in a study of blood T cell repertoires in COVID-19. Clones were read by immunoSEQ multiplex PCR, and TCRdb kept only the in-frame ones, dropping some. The sample consists of 90,000 to 120,000 clones, roughly four fifths of them appearing once. Sequenced sample: peripheral blood. Receptors were obtained from a man in his 70s with active or convalescent COVID-19.

This clone appeared once. V usage is TRBV30 and J usage is TRBJ1-4; 8 nucleotides line up with TRBD1. J gave up 8 bases and V 2 bases, and 4 bases lay outside the gene matches. The length of the CDR3 is 13 residues. Germline CDR1 GTSNPN, CDR2 SVGIG (reference sequence). Here the CDR3 DNA reads TGTGCCTGGAGTACAGGGGGGGGCGAAAAACTGTTTTTT. It specifies CAWSTGGGEKLFF.

The rearrangement links TRBV18 to TRBJ1-1, with a weak D call TRBD1 (6 bases). Trimming removed 3 bases at V and 1 base at J, with 12 bases between. CDR1 is KGHSH and CDR2 is LQKENI in the germline V gene. The CDR3 is 15 amino acids. The CDR3 DNA sequence: TGTGCCAGCTCACCTTTACAGGGCAAGAACACTGAAGCTTTCTTT. This sequence encodes CASSPLQGKNTEAFF.

The chain carries TRBV28 and TRBJ1-1; TRBD1 matches 10 bases. The trim removed 5 bases at V and 7 bases at J, leaving 13 bases unmatched. CDR1 is MDHEN and CDR2 is SYDVKM in the germline V gene. The CDR3 totals 16 residues. Written as DNA, the CDR3 is TGTGCCAGCAGTCGCACCCGGGACAGGGGCAGGGGTGAAGCTTTCTTT. Protein sequence: CASSRTRDRGRGEAFF.

V usage is TRBV9 and J usage is TRBJ1-2; 12 nucleotides align to TRBD1. This CDR3 region has 20 residues. Germline trimming cut 0 bases from V and 2 bases from J; bases unmatched to any gene: 14. Germline CDR1 reads SGDLS; CDR2 reads YYNGEE. As DNA, the CDR3 is TGTGCCAGCAGCGTAGCTTCACTCCGGGACAGGGGGCTTCGGAACTATGGCTACACCTTC. Amino acids: CASSVASLRDRGLRNYGYTF.

The rearrangement uses TRBV12-3 or TRBV12-4 and TRBJ2-1; tentative D call: TRBD1 (5 bases). V dropped 7 bases and J dropped 4 bases, with 11 bases sitting between them. The CDR3 contains 13 residues. The CDR3 reads CASTLDSYNEQFF. CDR3 DNA sequence: TGTGCCAGCACCCTCGACAGTTACAATGAGCAGTTCTTC.

The J gene is TRBJ1-2, the V gene TRBV5-1; tentatively, D is TRBD1 (6 bases). V lost 5 bases, J lost 6 bases, and 14 bases lay in between. This CDR3 is 13 amino acids long. Germline assignment: CDR1 SGHRS and CDR2 YFSETQ. The DNA of the CDR3 is TGCGCCAGCAGGCGACAGGAAATAGATGGCTACACCTTC. Translation gives CASRRQEIDGYTF.

This CDR3 reads CASSMSGRKREQYF. CDR3 nucleotides: TGTGCCAGTAGTATGTCAGGGAGGAAGCGCGAGCAGTACTTC. The rearrangement uses TRBV19 and TRBJ2-7; D is possibly TRBD2 (6 bases). CDR3 size: 14 residues. The germline V gene encodes CDR1 LNHDA and CDR2 SQIVND (reference sequence). V was trimmed by 3 bases and J by 6 bases, leaving 15 bases between them.

This clone was seen more than once but under ten times. This chain connects TRBV9 to TRBJ1-1; D call uncertain. V was cut by 0 bases and J by 5 bases, with 8 bases left in between. CDR3 length: 13 residues. Germline values: CDR1 SGDLS, CDR2 YYNGEE. The CDR3 DNA reads TGTGCCAGCAGCGTAGTTTTTGAGACTGAAGCTTTCTTT. Amino acids: CASSVVFETEAFF.

This sequence joins TRBV21-1 and TRBJ1-1; TRBD1, as called in the table, went unchecked against the DNA. TRBV21-1 is termed a pseudogene. The CDR3 covers 14 residues. The CDR3 spells CASSNNRGRFWAFF. DNA of the CDR3: TGTGCCAGCAGCAATAACAGGGGGCGGTTCTGGGCTTTCTTT.

The chain carries TRBV5-4 and TRBJ1-3, with 9 nucleotides matching TRBD1. This CDR3 spans 15 amino acids. The V segment lost 4 bases and the J segment 2 bases; nucleotides outside the gene matches: 4. Germline-derived CDR1 and CDR2 are SGHNT and YYREEE (reference sequence). This CDR3 is CASSTYRGPGNTIYF. The CDR3 coding sequence is TGTGCCAGCAGCACGTACAGGGGGCCTGGAAACACCATATATTTT.

The V call is TRBV5-1, the J call TRBJ2-2, with D possibly TRBD2 on 5 matching bases. With 6 bases removed from V and 5 bases from J, the gap between germline ends came to 11 bases. Germline-derived CDR1 and CDR2 are SGHRS and YFSETQ. This CDR3 is 13 amino acids long. CDR3 sequence: CASTHGETGELFF. The CDR3 DNA follows: TGCGCCAGCACCCACGGGGAGACCGGGGAGCTGTTTTTT. Full variable domain (rest looked up from reference TRBV5-1 and TRBJ2-2): KAGVTQTPRYLIKTRGQQVTLSCSPISGHRSVSWYQQTPGQGLQFLFEYFSETQRNKGNFPGRFSGRQFSNSRSEMNVSTLELGDSALYLCASTHGETGELFFGEGSRLTVL.

This chain uses TRBV7-3 with TRBJ1-3; D not certain. V was clipped by 5 bases and J by 0 bases, with 8 bases between them. Germline loops: CDR1 SGHTA, CDR2 FQGTGA. The CDR3 contains 14 residues. CDR3 coding DNA: TGTGCCAGCAGCCCCGGGTTCTCTGGAAACACCATATATTTT. It codes for CASSPGFSGNTIYF.

The V and J genes are TRBV5-6 and TRBJ1-2; TRBD1 agrees at 7 bases. Germline lookup yields CDR1 SGHDT and CDR2 YYEEEE. CDR3 length: 18 amino acids. After removal of 5 bases from V and 1 base from J, the junction contained 17 bases not matched to a gene. Here the CDR3 DNA reads TGTGCCAGCAGTTTACCGGGACAGAAGAGTAAATTTAACTATGGCTACACCTTC. This sequence encodes CASSLPGQKSKFNYGYTF.

This clone has ten or more counts. The V gene is TRBV5-1, the J gene TRBJ2-1, with D tentatively TRBD1 (6 bases). From germline, CDR1 is SGHRS and CDR2 YFSETQ. V shed 2 bases and J shed 4 bases, with 10 bases lying between them. The CDR3 extends over 14 amino acids. CDR3 in amino acids: CASSFNRDYNEQFF. The CDR3 DNA reads as TGCGCCAGCAGCTTTAACAGGGATTACAATGAGCAGTTCTTC.

The rearrangement links TRBV27 to TRBJ1-2, with TRBD1 matching over 8 bases. V shed 3 bases, J shed 6 bases, and the junction held 6 bases outside the gene matches. The CDR3 loop spans 14 amino acids. CDR1 and CDR2 from the germline V gene are MNHEY and SMNVEV (reference sequence). The CDR3 region is CASSFTTGANGYTF. DNA for the CDR3: TGTGCCAGCAGTTTTACGACAGGGGCAAATGGCTACACCTTC.

V is TRBV24-1 and J is TRBJ2-1; D might be TRBD2 (5 bases). This CDR3 is 12 amino acids long. Germline V lookup: CDR1 KGHDR, CDR2 SFDVKD. Trimming cost V 1 base and J 10 bases, with 7 bases left between them. In nucleotides, the CDR3 is TGTGCCACCAGTGATTTTCGCGGGGAGCAGTTCTTC. Protein product: CATSDFRGEQFF.

The V and J genes are TRBV30 and TRBJ2-7; 10 positions agree with TRBD1. This CDR3 contains 16 residues. Germline trimming cut 0 bases from V and 2 bases from J; bases unmatched to any gene: 7. CDR1 GTSNPN and CDR2 SVGIG come from the germline V gene (reference sequence). The CDR3 here is CAWSVAGQGLTYEQYF. The CDR3 bases are TGTGCCTGGAGTGTAGCGGGACAGGGGCTAACCTACGAGCAGTACTTC.